The 15 T cell receptor beta chains in this list originate from one sample, sequenced in a study of CD8 T cells in Susac syndrome. Reverse transcription of about 0.45 to 1 ug RNA used random hexamers. TCRdb called the immunoSEQ multiplex PCR reads again in MiXCR, with one record for every CDR3 protein. The sample shows 160,000 or so distinct CDR3 sequences, around 95% of them seen only once. Sequenced sample: CD8+ T cells from PBMCs. These receptors came from a human donor with multiple sclerosis.

Only one count was recorded for this clonotype. The CDR3 nucleotides read TGTGCCAGTAGTATGGGCACCTACAATGAGCAGTTCTTC. Translated: CASSMGTYNEQFF. V and J are TRBV19 and TRBJ2-1, with no clear D. CDR3 size: 13 residues. Trimming stripped 3 bases from V and 2 bases from J, with 5 bases between. Germline V gene sequence: CDR1 LNHDA, CDR2 SQIVND (reference sequence).

The J gene is TRBJ1-1, the V gene TRBV29-1; D ambiguous. The CDR3 runs to 12 residues. The V end was cut by 4 bases, the J end by 1 base, with 7 bases between. Germline values: CDR1 SQVTM, CDR2 ANQGSEA. In DNA form, the CDR3 reads TGCAGCGTTGTCGGGGAGAACACTGAAGCTTTCTTT. Protein product: CSVVGENTEAFF.

The chain combines TRBV3-1 with TRBJ2-5; D call uncertain. The CDR3 totals 17 residues. CDR1 and CDR2 (germline): LGHDT, YNNKEL (reference sequence). V was pared by 1 base and J by 1 base, with 16 bases between. The CDR3 DNA sequence: TGTGCCAGCAGCCAAGTCTCCTGGGCAGGCGCCCAAGAGACCCAGTACTTC. Translation: CASSQVSWAGAQETQYF.

This clonotype was counted between two and nine times. V gene TRBV5-6 combines with J gene TRBJ2-1; D possibly corresponds to TRBD1 (5 bases). V lost 4 bases and J 4 bases, leaving 9 bases between the germline ends. Germline assignment: CDR1 SGHDT and CDR2 YYEEEE. The CDR3 consists of 13 residues. The DNA for the CDR3 is TGTGCCAGCAGCCTCGACAGATACAATGAGCAGTTCTTC. It yields the protein CASSLDRYNEQFF.

The gene calls are TRBV12-3 or TRBV12-4 and TRBJ1-1, with D unclear. V was clipped by 5 bases and J by 2 bases, with 9 bases between them. The CDR3 loop spans 13 amino acids. CDR3 nucleotide sequence: TGTGCCAGCAGTCCCTATTCCAACACTGAAGCTTTCTTT. Its protein is CASSPYSNTEAFF.

V and J are TRBV6-1 and TRBJ2-1; TRBD2 matches at 13 bases. CDR3 length equals 18 residues. Germline V gene lookup returns CDR1 MNHNS and CDR2 SASEGT. V gave up 6 bases and J gave up 0 bases; unmatched junction bases: 8. CDR3 coding DNA: TGTGCCAGCAGCCCGGGACTAGCGGGGTTGAGCTCCTACAATGAGCAGTTCTTC. Translation gives CASSPGLAGLSSYNEQFF.

The CDR3 DNA sequence: TGTGCCAGCAGCTTAGGCAGGGGCCTCCCTACGCAGTATTTT. It specifies CASSLGRGLPTQYF. The chain links TRBV7-9 to TRBJ2-3; weak D call: TRBD1 (6 bases). The germline V and J ends were trimmed by 1 base and 8 bases, with 13 bases remaining between them. The CDR3 extends over 14 amino acids. Germline-derived CDR1 and CDR2 are SEHNR and FQNEAQ (reference sequence).

The chain's CDR3 is CASRTGSSYNEQFF. CDR3 coding DNA: TGTGCCAGCAGGACAGGGAGCTCCTACAATGAGCAGTTCTTC. The genes are TRBV12-3 or TRBV12-4 and TRBJ2-1; the match to TRBD1 covers 7 bases. This CDR3 has 14 amino acids. V lost 6 bases to trimming and J lost 0 bases; unmatched junction nucleotides: 2.

The chain combines TRBV25-1 with TRBJ2-5; the D gene is possibly TRBD2 (5 bases). Looked up from germline, CDR1 is MGHDK and CDR2 is SYGVNS. The CDR3 has 13 amino acids. V lost 2 bases and J lost 5, with 9 bases in between. CDR3 DNA: TGTGCCAGCAGTGAAGGACTCTGGGAGACCCAGTACTTC. Translated: CASSEGLWETQYF.

The chain combines TRBV20-1 with TRBJ1-6, with 7 nucleotides matching TRBD1. Trimming cost V 8 bases and J 9 bases; bases outside gene matches: 13. Germline V gene lookup returns CDR1 DFQATT and CDR2 SNEGSKA (reference sequence). There are 14 residues in the CDR3. CDR3 amino acids: CSPSPGQQTSPLHF. The DNA for the CDR3 is TGCAGTCCGAGTCCGGGACAGCAAACTTCACCCCTCCACTTT.

The rearrangement links TRBV13 to TRBJ2-5, with D maybe TRBD1 (5 bases). The CDR3 extends over 14 amino acids. Germline lookup yields CDR1 PRHDT and CDR2 FYEKMQ (reference sequence). Trimming removed 3 bases from V and 0 bases from J, with 8 bases in between. The CDR3 region is CASSFPTDQETQYF. The CDR3 DNA reads as TGTGCCAGCAGCTTCCCGACAGACCAAGAGACCCAGTACTTC.

The chain links TRBV6-4 to TRBJ2-1; D gene unclear. The V gene's germline CDR1 is MRHNA and CDR2 SNTAGT. The CDR3 is made up of 18 amino acids. Trimming removed 0 bases at V and 0 bases at J, with 15 bases between. The CDR3 coding sequence is TGTGCCAGCAGTGACTCGGGGAAGACCTTGAGCTCCTACAATGAGCAGTTCTTC. Translation gives CASSDSGKTLSSYNEQFF.

This sequence joins TRBV10-3 and TRBJ2-5; maybe TRBD1 (7 bases). The germline V gene has CDR1 ENHRY and CDR2 SYGVKD. V was shortened by 10 bases and J by 3 bases, with 18 bases between the two germline ends. This CDR3 contains 14 residues. This CDR3 reads CATKSRGDEETQYF. CDR3 in DNA: TGTGCCACCAAGTCCAGGGGGGACGAAGAGACCCAGTACTTC.

The rearrangement joins TRBV5-4 to TRBJ2-7; D tentatively fits TRBD1 or TRBD2 (5 bases each). The germline V and J ends were trimmed by 2 bases and 3 bases, with 18 bases remaining between them. The CDR3 has 16 amino acids. CDR1 SGHNT and CDR2 YYREEE come from the germline V gene (reference sequence). For the CDR3, the DNA is TGTGCCAGCAGCTTTCAGGGAGCACAGACCGACTACGAGCAGTACTTC. This encodes CASSFQGAQTDYEQYF.

CDR3 sequence: CASSPTGDWQYF. CDR3 nucleotides: TGTGCCAGCAGCCCGACAGGGGATTGGCAGTACTTC. This chain links TRBV7-6 with TRBJ2-7; 8 bases map to TRBD1. The ends lost 5 bases at V and 9 bases at J; junction bases unmatched: 6. The CDR3 is 12 amino acids. Germline V gene sequence: CDR1 SGHVS, CDR2 FNYEAQ.